The source of this TCR beta chain is a study of blood T cell repertoires in COVID-19. About the study: PBMCs, B-cell-depleted T cells, or T cells were the source of the cDNA or gDNA that made up the material.

Here immunoSEQ multiplex PCR was the method, and the copy in TCRdb shows in-frame clones only, minus some. The data contain thousands of clones, 80% to 90% of them singletons. With 8 bases removed from V and 4 bases from J, the gap between germline ends came to 11 bases. Germline assignment: CDR1 SGHTA and CDR2 FQGNSA. This CDR3 is 12 amino acids long. This chain uses TRBV7-2 with TRBJ2-5; no clear D. Sequencing was carried out using peripheral blood. The origin of this receptor is a woman aged 50 to 60 with active or convalescent COVID-19. The CDR3 sequence is CASCSNPETQYF. For the CDR3, the DNA is TGTGCCAGCTGTAGCAACCCAGAGACCCAGTACTTC.